A single sample is the source of the 17 T cell receptor beta chains below, sequenced in a study of cytomegalovirus exposure and HLA in healthy donors (TCRdb year 2017). To prepare the library, the immunoSEQ multiplex PCR assay was applied. TCRdb limited this immuneACCESS table to in-frame rearrangements with V and J called. A share of clones is missing; checked studies link under half to unresolved V genes, and the rest is unexplained. This sample lists 70,000 or so clones; over 85% were detected once. The leading ten clones occupy around 1.5% of the sample. Sequences were obtained from PBMCs. These receptor sequences come from a young man in good health and CMV-seropositive.

This clone came up once. The genes are TRBV5-1 and TRBJ2-1, with TRBD2 matching over 7 bases. CDR3 length equals 15 residues. V gave up 4 bases and J gave up 8 bases; unmatched junction bases: 12. Germline CDR1 reads SGHRS; CDR2 reads YFSETQ. The CDR3 protein is CASSAGGIFGHEQFF. In nucleotides, the CDR3 is TGCGCCAGCAGCGCCGGGGGGATATTTGGTCATGAGCAGTTCTTC.

This chain joins TRBV6-4 and TRBJ2-1, with 8 bases fitting TRBD2. Germline assignment: CDR1 MRHNA and CDR2 SNTAGT. V trimming: 7 bases; J trimming: 3 bases; junction bases outside the gene matches: 8. The CDR3 length is 15 residues. CDR3 sequence: CASKREGLFYNEQFF. The CDR3 DNA reads as TGTGCCAGCAAACGGGAGGGTTTATTCTACAATGAGCAGTTCTTC.

The chain has TRBV30 and TRBJ2-7; 10 bases are a match to TRBD2. V lost 5 bases, J lost 7 bases, and 8 bases stayed unmatched. CDR1 GTSNPN and CDR2 SVGIG come from the germline V gene (reference sequence). CDR3 length: 13 residues. The CDR3 bases are TGTGCCTGGGAACTAGCGGGATCAGAAGAGCAGTACTTC. The encoded protein is CAWELAGSEEQYF. The whole variable domain, filled in from reference TRBV30 and TRBJ2-7, reads SQTIHQWPATLVQPVGSPLSLECTVEGTSNPNLYWYRQAAGRGLQLLFYSVGIGQISSEVPQNLSASRPQDRQFILSSKKLLLSDSGFYLCAWELAGSEEQYFGPGTRLTVT.

This clone was seen once. The rearrangement links TRBV28 to TRBJ2-5; D is unresolved. In germline, CDR1 is MDHEN, CDR2 SYDVKM. This CDR3 is built from 14 residues. With 3 bases removed from V and 0 bases from J, the gap between germline ends came to 8 bases. The CDR3 nucleotides are TGTGCCAGCAGTTTGTCTACGTACCAAGAGACCCAGTACTTC. It yields the protein CASSLSTYQETQYF.

The genes are TRBV13 and TRBJ2-3, with 13 bases fitting TRBD2. CDR3 length equals 18 residues. Germline CDR1 is PRHDT and CDR2 is FYEKMQ (reference sequence). V shed 0 bases, J shed 6 bases, and the junction held 9 bases outside the gene matches. For the CDR3, the DNA is TGTGCCAGCAGCTTAGGAATCGTACTAGCGGGGGGGGTGGATACGCAGTATTTT. This encodes CASSLGIVLAGGVDTQYF.

The gene calls are TRBV2 and TRBJ2-3; 7 bases align to TRBD1. Germline V lookup: CDR1 SNHLY, CDR2 FYNNEI. The V gene end was trimmed by 7 bases and the J gene end by 5 bases; junction bases not matched to a gene: 9. This CDR3 contains 14 residues. CDR3 region: CASKQDTGEDTQYF. The CDR3 DNA follows: TGTGCCAGCAAGCAAGATACAGGGGAAGATACGCAGTATTTT. The whole variable domain, filled in from reference TRBV2 and TRBJ2-3, reads EPEVTQTPSHQVTQMGQEVILRCVPISNHLYFYWYRQILGQKVEFLVSFYNNEISEKSEIFDDQFSVERPDGSNFTLKIRSTKLEDSAMYFCASKQDTGEDTQYFGPGTRLTVL.

The chain is built from TRBV19 and TRBJ2-7, with D possibly being TRBD2 (6 bases). CDR1 and CDR2 (germline): LNHDA, SQIVND (reference sequence). The CDR3 sequence is 15 residues long. V lost 3 bases and J lost 0, with 12 bases in between. As DNA, the CDR3 is TGTGCCAGTAGTATTGGGTGGGAGGCCTCCTACGAGCAGTACTTC. This translates into CASSIGWEASYEQYF. The full variable domain, with the rest looked up from reference TRBV19 and TRBJ2-7, is DGGITQSPKYLFRKEGQNVTLSCEQNLNHDAMYWYRQDPGQGLRLIYYSQIVNDFQKGDIAEGYSVSREKKESFPLTVTSAQKNPTAFYLCASSIGWEASYEQYFGPGTRLTVT.

The J gene is TRBJ2-7, the V gene TRBV5-4; 9 bases match TRBD2. Germline CDR1 reads SGHNT; CDR2 reads YYREEE (reference sequence). The CDR3 has 15 residues. V trimming: 0 bases; J trimming: 4 bases; junction bases outside the gene matches: 5. The CDR3 DNA follows: TGTGCCAGCAGCTTGGGCGGGAGGGCCTCGTACGAGCAGTACTTC. Residues: CASSLGGRASYEQYF.

The chain is built from TRBV14 and TRBJ1-3; possibly TRBD1 for D (6 bases). Germline V gene lookup returns CDR1 SGHDN and CDR2 FVKESK. Trimming pared 4 bases from V and 7 bases from J, leaving 14 bases between. The CDR3 is 14 amino acids. CDR3 region: CASSRELQGNTIYF. The CDR3 nucleotides are TGTGCCAGCAGCCGAGAATTACAGGGCAACACCATATATTTT. The full variable domain, its missing parts supplied by reference TRBV14 and TRBJ1-3, is EAGVTQFPSHSVIEKGQTVTLRCDPISGHDNLYWYRRVMGKEIKFLLHFVKESKQDESGMPNNRFLAERTGGTYSTLKVQPAELEDSGVYFCASSRELQGNTIYFGEGSWLTVV.

The V call is TRBV19, the J call TRBJ2-1, with 8 bases matching TRBD1. After removal of 5 bases from V and 8 bases from J, the junction contained 14 bases not matched to a gene. This CDR3 spans 16 amino acids. Per the germline V gene, CDR1 is LNHDA and CDR2 is SQIVND (reference sequence). For the CDR3, the DNA is TGTGCCAGTAGTGACAGGGGAATATGGGGGACGGATGAGCAGTTCTTC. Residues: CASSDRGIWGTDEQFF. Together with reference TRBV19 and TRBJ2-1, the CDR3 gives the full variable domain: DGGITQSPKYLFRKEGQNVTLSCEQNLNHDAMYWYRQDPGQGLRLIYYSQIVNDFQKGDIAEGYSVSREKKESFPLTVTSAQKNPTAFYLCASSDRGIWGTDEQFFGPGTRLTVL.

The chain recombines TRBV5-1 with TRBJ2-3, with 7 bases aligning to TRBD2. Germline CDR1 reads SGHRS; CDR2 reads YFSETQ. This CDR3 comprises 17 residues. V dropped 3 bases and J dropped 3; count of bases not matched to a gene: 13. The CDR3 nucleotides read TGCGCCAGCAGCTCCGGCGGGAGCTCGGTTTATACAGATACGCAGTATTTT. This gives the protein CASSSGGSSVYTDTQYF.

The chain uses TRBV28 and TRBJ1-2, with a tentative D call TRBD1 (5 bases). This CDR3 has 16 amino acids. Trimming removed 6 bases at V and 6 bases at J, with 23 bases between. Germline lookup yields CDR1 MDHEN and CDR2 SYDVKM. CDR3 amino acids: CASSGGGWRDWDGYTF. The CDR3 region has the DNA TGTGCCAGCAGCGGGGGAGGGTGGCGGGACTGGGATGGCTACACCTTC.

The V call is TRBV5-1, the J call TRBJ2-5; 9 positions match TRBD2. The V gene end was trimmed by 3 bases and the J gene end by 5 bases; junction bases not matched to a gene: 11. There are 16 residues in the CDR3. From germline, CDR1 is SGHRS and CDR2 YFSETQ. DNA of the CDR3: TGCGCCAGCAGCTATTCCGCGGCGGGAGGGTTGGAGACCCAGTACTTC. Translated: CASSYSAAGGLETQYF.

The rearrangement joins TRBV18 to TRBJ1-4; 7 bases fit TRBD1. The CDR3 covers 14 residues. Losses at the gene ends were 3 bases for V and 4 bases for J; bases not matched to a gene: 2. The V gene's germline CDR1 is KGHSH and CDR2 LQKENI. The CDR3 sequence: CASSPTGLNEKLFF. As DNA, the CDR3 is TGTGCCAGCTCACCGACAGGGCTTAATGAAAAACTGTTTTTT.

This sequence joins TRBV5-1 and TRBJ2-7; 7 bases match TRBD1. CDR3 length: 14 amino acids. With 0 bases clipped from V and 3 bases from J, the junction kept 3 bases outside the gene matches. CDR1 is SGHRS and CDR2 is YFSETQ in the germline V gene. As DNA, the CDR3 is TGCGCCAGCAGCTTGGCGACAGGGAGCTACGAGCAGTACTTC. Protein: CASSLATGSYEQYF.

The chain uses TRBV7-6 and TRBJ2-3; D might be TRBD2 (5 bases). The CDR3 has 15 amino acids. The V gene lost 4 bases and the J gene lost 1 base, with 12 bases spanning the gap. The germline CDR1 and CDR2 sequences are SGHVS and FNYEAQ. In DNA, the CDR3 is TGTGCCAGCAGCTCCGGGGTTCGGGGCACAGATACGCAGTATTTT. Translated, it gives CASSSGVRGTDTQYF.

V is TRBV27 and J is TRBJ2-7; 11 nucleotides agree with TRBD1. CDR1 is MNHEY and CDR2 is SMNVEV in the germline V gene (reference sequence). Trimming took 0 bases from V and 1 from J; bases not matched to a gene: 2. This CDR3 comprises 16 residues. In nucleotides, the CDR3 is TGTGCCAGCAGTTTATCCGGACAGGGGGCATCCTACGAGCAGTACTTC. Its protein is CASSLSGQGASYEQYF.